The 9 T cell receptor beta chains below were found in one sample sequenced in a study of blood T cells in healthy people across ages. Then a second PCR, running roughly 7 to 11 cycles, was carried out with a sample-barcoded 5' primer and a J-beta primer mix. TCRdb called the 5' RACE reads again in MiXCR, with one record for every CDR3 protein. The sample shows around 900,000 distinct CDR3 sequences, just over 50% of them seen only once. Sequencing was carried out using blood. These receptors all come from a woman aged 60 to 75 in good health.

The chain carries TRBV9 and TRBJ2-1, with 8 bases fitting TRBD2. V lost 6 bases, J lost 5 bases, and 10 bases stayed unmatched. The CDR3 spans 15 residues. CDR1 SGDLS and CDR2 YYNGEE come from the germline V gene. The CDR3 protein is CASTLRAGAHNEQFF. CDR3 DNA sequence: TGTGCCAGCACTCTCCGAGCGGGAGCTCACAATGAGCAGTTCTTC.

In the case of this clonotype: Likely a read error: the CDR3 ends without its conserved phenylalanine or tryptophan. No DNA is shown, since the ends of the CDR3 on it are uncertain; the CDR3 is the one TCRdb lists. The rearrangement uses TRBV27 and TRBJ2-5; the table assigns TRBD2, which was not confirmed against the DNA. Per the germline V gene, CDR1 is MNHEY and CDR2 is SMNVEV (reference sequence). The CDR3 is 14 amino acids long, termini counted. The CDR3 reads CASRGLAETYEEYV.

The rearrangement links TRBV27 to TRBJ2-7, with TRBD1 as a possible D gene (6 bases). Germline V gene data show CDR1 as MNHEY and CDR2 as SMNVEV (reference sequence). V lost 1 base and J 5 bases, leaving 21 bases between the germline ends. This CDR3 has 17 amino acids. The chain's CDR3 is CASSLLSTGKEDNEQYF. CDR3 sequence (DNA): TGTGCCAGCAGTTTATTGTCCACAGGGAAGGAGGATAACGAGCAGTACTTC.

This clonotype was observed once. The J gene is TRBJ2-1, the V gene TRBV20-1; D remains ambiguous. Trimming stripped 0 bases from V and 0 bases from J, with 9 bases between. This CDR3 has 15 residues. The germline V gene has CDR1 DFQATT and CDR2 SNEGSKA (reference sequence). The CDR3 spells CSARDLTGSYNEQFF. The CDR3 nucleotides are TGCAGTGCTAGAGATTTAACTGGCTCCTACAATGAGCAGTTCTTC.

V and J are TRBV3-1 and TRBJ1-1, with 7 bases identical to TRBD1. The V gene's germline CDR1 is LGHDT and CDR2 YNNKEL (reference sequence). Trimming cost V 6 bases and J 4 bases; bases outside gene matches: 8. The CDR3 totals 14 residues. The CDR3 bases are TGTGCCAGCAGTCAAACAGGGGTGGGCACTGAAGCTTTCTTT. Its protein is CASSQTGVGTEAFF.

In this sample, this clonotype turned up a few times. The V call is TRBV28, the J call TRBJ2-5; perhaps TRBD1 as D (6 bases). The germline gives CDR1 MDHEN, CDR2 SYDVKM. V dropped 2 bases and J dropped 5 bases, with 12 bases sitting between them. This CDR3 contains 14 residues. CDR3 loop: CASSLAGEWETQYF. In DNA, the CDR3 is TGTGCCAGCAGTTTAGCAGGGGAATGGGAGACCCAGTACTTC. Full variable domain (outside the CDR3, taken from reference TRBV28 and TRBJ2-5): DVKVTQSSRYLVKRTGEKVFLECVQDMDHENMFWYRQDPGLGLRLIYFSYDVKMKEKGDIPEGYSVSREKKERFSLILESASTNQTSMYLCASSLAGEWETQYFGPGTRLLVL.

This clonotype came up a few times. This chain uses TRBV5-1 with TRBJ2-1, with a tentative D call TRBD2 (5 bases). The germline CDR1 and CDR2 sequences are SGHRS and YFSETQ. This CDR3 region has 15 residues. V lost 3 bases and J lost 0, with 10 bases in between. The CDR3 loop is CASSSAERSYNEQFF. CDR3 coding DNA: TGCGCCAGCAGCTCAGCGGAACGCTCCTACAATGAGCAGTTCTTC.

As for this clonotype: This may stem from a read error, because a much larger clone lies one nucleotide away. The gene calls are TRBV27 and TRBJ2-7; TRBD1 might be the D (5 bases). V lost 6 bases to trimming and J lost 3 bases, with 12 bases between them. The CDR3 runs 13 residues. Germline V gene lookup returns CDR1 MNHEY and CDR2 SMNVEV (reference sequence). CDR3 nucleotides: TGTGCCAGCAGCAAATCAGGGAACTACGAGCAGTACTTC. Amino acid sequence: CASSKSGNYEQYF.

This chain links TRBV7-2 with TRBJ1-1; TRBD1 is a possible D gene (6 bases). Germline lookup yields CDR1 SGHTA and CDR2 FQGNSA. The CDR3 loop spans 13 amino acids. Trimming stripped 4 bases from V and 4 bases from J, with 10 bases between. CDR3 sequence: CASSSDRCTEAFF. CDR3 coding DNA: TGTGCCAGCAGCTCAGACAGGTGCACTGAAGCTTTCTTT.